The 23 T cell receptor beta chains below all came from one sample that was sequenced in a study of metastatic and nonmetastatic thyroid tumors. Until they underwent thyroid surgery, no patient had received any treatment. MiXCR reprocessed the PCR reads for TCRdb. The table lists 30,000 to 40,000 clones, 25% to 30% of them singletons. The material sequenced was blood. The receptors come from a female donor with papillary thyroid cancer or a benign thyroid nodule (not recorded which). Some clones in this sample may be carry-over from other donors' samples.

This clone was counted many times. The V gene is TRBV29-1, the J gene TRBJ1-2; D is unclear. Germline V gene lookup returns CDR1 SQVTM and CDR2 ANQGSEA. The CDR3 covers 14 residues. The ends were cut back, 4 bases at V and 7 bases at J, with 19 bases in the middle. CDR3 sequence (DNA): TGCAGCGTTGGAAATCTCCGGGCTTCCCTTGGCTACACCTTC. It yields the protein CSVGNLRASLGYTF.

This clone was observed at least ten times. The chain employs TRBV6-1 and TRBJ1-2; 8 nucleotides agree with TRBD1. The CDR3 runs to 14 residues. In germline, CDR1 is MNHNS, CDR2 SASEGT. The V segment lost 3 bases and the J segment 8 bases; nucleotides outside the gene matches: 8. DNA for the CDR3: TGTGCCAGCAGTGACAGGGGGCTTGTTTGGGGCTACACCTTC. Its translation is CASSDRGLVWGYTF.

This clone was counted at least ten times. The rearrangement links TRBV5-5 to TRBJ2-5; TRBD2 aligns across 8 bases. The CDR3 covers 16 residues. The J segment lost 2 bases and the V segment lost 3 bases, leaving 9 bases of the junction unmatched. Germline-derived CDR1 and CDR2 are SGHKS and YYEKEE (reference sequence). The CDR3 DNA sequence: TGTGCCAGCAGCTCCACTAGCGGAGGGGGACAAGAGACCCAGTACTTC. Amino acid sequence: CASSSTSGGGQETQYF. The full variable domain, in which reference TRBV5-5 and TRBJ2-5 provide the parts outside the CDR3, is DAGVTQSPTHLIKTRGQQVTLRCSPISGHKSVSWYQQVLGQGPQFIFQYYEKEERGRGNFPDRFSARQFPNYSSELNVNALLLGDSALYLCASSSTSGGGQETQYFGPGTRLLVL.

This clone has a count of ten or more. A much larger clone sits a single nucleotide away, making a read error possible. The chain links TRBV27 to TRBJ1-6; D not certain. This CDR3 has 15 residues. Germline CDR1 and CDR2: MNHEY and SMNVEV (reference sequence). Between the trimmed V and J ends, which lost 6 bases and 10 bases, there was a span of 19 bases. This CDR3 reads CASRDHDVGKSPLHF. The CDR3, as DNA: TGTGCCAGCAGGGACCACGACGTAGGAAAGTCACCCCTCCACTTT.

This clone has ten or more counts. The chain couples TRBV2 to TRBJ1-2, with 9 nucleotides matching TRBD1. With 2 bases clipped from V and 7 bases from J, the junction kept 11 bases outside the gene matches. CDR1 SNHLY and CDR2 FYNNEI come from the germline V gene. This CDR3 spans 16 amino acids. CDR3 DNA: TGTGCCAGCAGTGAATTAGACAGGGGGGGGATTAGTGGCTACACCTTC. Amino acids: CASSELDRGGISGYTF.

The chain is built from TRBV30 and TRBJ1-3; unclear D gene. Trimming left V 5 bases short and J 6 bases short, with 14 bases between. Germline lookup yields CDR1 GTSNPN and CDR2 SVGIG (reference sequence). CDR3 length: 13 amino acids. CDR3 residues: CAWSQWKVNTIYF. The CDR3 DNA sequence: TGTGCCTGGTCCCAGTGGAAAGTAAACACCATATATTTT. The full variable domain, its missing parts supplied by reference TRBV30 and TRBJ1-3, is SQTIHQWPATLVQPVGSPLSLECTVEGTSNPNLYWYRQAAGRGLQLLFYSVGIGQISSEVPQNLSASRPQDRQFILSSKKLLLSDSGFYLCAWSQWKVNTIYFGEGSWLTVV.

This chain joins TRBV28 and TRBJ1-5, with TRBD1 matching over 8 bases. CDR1 MDHEN and CDR2 SYDVKM come from the germline V gene. The CDR3 has 15 residues. V dropped 6 bases and J dropped 2; count of bases not matched to a gene: 6. The CDR3 DNA sequence: TGTGCCAGCAGCTCAGGGGGCAGCGGCAATCAGCCCCAGCATTTT. Residues: CASSSGGSGNQPQHF.

This sequence joins TRBV20-1 and TRBJ2-5; either TRBD1 or TRBD2 may supply D (5 bases each). This CDR3 comprises 15 residues. V dropped 1 base and J dropped 4 bases, with 16 bases sitting between them. Germline V gene data show CDR1 as DFQATT and CDR2 as SNEGSKA (reference sequence). The CDR3 nucleotides are TGCAGTGCTAGAGGGTCATGGGGGAGCGGAGAGACCCAGTACTTC. Its translation is CSARGSWGSGETQYF.

V is TRBV6-1 and J is TRBJ1-2; TRBD1 might be the D (5 bases). CDR3 length: 14 residues. Germline V gene data show CDR1 as MNHNS and CDR2 as SASEGT. V was cut by 3 bases and J by 2 bases, with 10 bases left in between. CDR3 sequence reads: CASSDRVPNYGYTF. In DNA form, the CDR3 reads TGTGCCAGCAGTGACAGGGTACCGAACTATGGCTACACCTTC.

The chain uses TRBV10-3 and TRBJ1-1; tentatively, D is TRBD1 (6 bases). This CDR3 region has 17 residues. The germline gives CDR1 ENHRY, CDR2 SYGVKD. V shed 5 bases and J shed 3 bases, with 22 bases lying between them. CDR3 in DNA: TGTGCCATCAGTTACTTCACAGGGTATGGGTTGGACACTGAAGCTTTCTTT. Translating it yields CAISYFTGYGLDTEAFF.

In this sample, this clone turned up many times. V and J are TRBV20-1 and TRBJ2-1; D might be TRBD1 or TRBD2, each matching 5 bases. The germline V and J ends were trimmed by 6 bases and 5 bases, with 17 bases remaining between them. CDR1 is DFQATT, CDR2 SNEGSKA, per germline (reference sequence). This CDR3 is 14 amino acids long. CDR3 region: CSATRGQAHNEQFF. The CDR3, as DNA: TGCAGTGCCACCCGGGGCCAAGCCCACAATGAGCAGTTCTTC.

This clone rates as medium-sized. The rearrangement links TRBV19 to TRBJ1-5; the D gene is possibly TRBD1 (6 bases). V dropped 1 base and J dropped 6 bases, with 7 bases sitting between them. The germline V gene encodes CDR1 LNHDA and CDR2 SQIVND (reference sequence). This CDR3 is 13 amino acids long. CDR3 bases: TGTGCCAGTAGTATAGTAGGGGGTCAGCCCCAGCATTTT. Translated, it gives CASSIVGGQPQHF. Complete variable domain (other parts from reference TRBV19 and TRBJ1-5): DGGITQSPKYLFRKEGQNVTLSCEQNLNHDAMYWYRQDPGQGLRLIYYSQIVNDFQKGDIAEGYSVSREKKESFPLTVTSAQKNPTAFYLCASSIVGGQPQHFGDGTRLSIL.

V and J are TRBV6-2 or TRBV6-3 and TRBJ2-7; 13 bases match TRBD2. Trimming removed 0 bases from V and 6 bases from J; junction bases left unmatched: 2. CDR3 length: 15 residues. CDR1 and CDR2 from the germline V gene are MNHEY and SVGEGT. The CDR3 region has the DNA TGTGCCAGCAGTTACTCGACTAGCGGGAGGAGCGAGCAGTACTTC. Its translation is CASSYSTSGRSEQYF.

The chain employs TRBV20-1 and TRBJ2-7; 8 bases are shared with TRBD1. The V segment lost 3 bases and the J segment 5 bases; nucleotides outside the gene matches: 6. The CDR3 has 13 residues. The V gene's germline CDR1 is DFQATT and CDR2 SNEGSKA (reference sequence). The CDR3 protein is CSASDRGGDEQYF. Written as DNA, the CDR3 is TGCAGTGCTAGTGACAGGGGAGGCGACGAGCAGTACTTC.

A note on this clone: The junction does not match germline at one end; this may be a read error. The rearrangement joins TRBV5-1 to TRBJ2-1, with TRBD1 matching 9 bases. The CDR3 is made up of 14 amino acids. Germline assignment: CDR1 SGHRS and CDR2 YFSETQ. DNA for the CDR3: TGCGCCAGCAGCTTGGGACAGGGGGAGAATGAGCATTTCTTC. It translates to CASSLGQGENEHFF. The complete variable domain, with remaining parts taken from reference TRBV5-1 and TRBJ2-1, reads KAGVTQTPRYLIKTRGQQVTLSCSPISGHRSVSWYQQTPGQGLQFLFEYFSETQRNKGNFPGRFSGRQFSNSRSEMNVSTLELGDSALYLCASSLGQGENEHFFGPGTRLTVL.

This chain uses TRBV20-1 with TRBJ2-7; TRBD1 matches 11 bases. Per germline, CDR1 DFQATT and CDR2 SNEGSKA (reference sequence). The CDR3 is made up of 16 amino acids. Trimming removed 0 bases from V and 7 bases from J; junction bases left unmatched: 11. CDR3 in DNA: TGCAGTGCTAGAGATCCTCTCGGACAGGGGGCGGGGGAGCAGTACTTC. This codes for CSARDPLGQGAGEQYF.

There are many counts of this clone. The V call is TRBV4-1, the J call TRBJ2-7; the D call may be TRBD1 or TRBD2 (5 bases each). CDR3 length equals 14 residues. Per the germline V gene, CDR1 is MGHRA and CDR2 is YSYEKL. V was trimmed by 0 bases and J by 6 bases, leaving 12 bases between them. Here the CDR3 DNA reads TGCGCCAGCAGCCAAGAACCGGGGCCGGGCGAGCAGTACTTC. Its translation: CASSQEPGPGEQYF.

In this sample, this clone turned up many times. V gene TRBV3-1 combines with J gene TRBJ2-3; 8 nucleotides agree with TRBD1. The germline V gene encodes CDR1 LGHDT and CDR2 YNNKEL (reference sequence). The CDR3 extends over 13 amino acids. The ends lost 1 base at V and 14 bases at J; junction bases unmatched: 8. The CDR3 sequence: CASSQVVQGARYF. In nucleotides, the CDR3 is TGTGCCAGCAGCCAAGTGGTTCAGGGGGCGCGGTATTTT.

The chain uses TRBV7-9 and TRBJ2-2; D could derive from TRBD1 or TRBD2 (6 bases each). There are 15 residues in the CDR3. Germline V gene data show CDR1 as SEHNR and CDR2 as FQNEAQ (reference sequence). V was clipped by 6 bases and J by 8 bases, with 19 bases between them. The DNA for the CDR3 is TGTGCCAGCAGACACTGCAGTAGGGGGGCAGGGGAGCTGTTTTTT. It specifies CASRHCSRGAGELFF.

This clone was detected many times. A read error is possible here, since a much larger clone lies one base away. The rearrangement joins TRBV3-1 to TRBJ1-2, with no clear D. Deletions cut 4 bases from V and 4 bases from J, with 13 bases between. From germline, CDR1 is LGHDT and CDR2 YNNKEL (reference sequence). The CDR3 is 14 residues long. CDR3 loop: CASSRGLRTYGYTF. The DNA of the CDR3 is TGTGCCAGCAGCCGAGGGTTACGGACCTATGGCTACACCTTC.

This clone has a handful of counts. The genes are TRBV28 and TRBJ2-7; D ambiguous. Per the germline V gene, CDR1 is MDHEN and CDR2 is SYDVKM. The CDR3 contains 11 residues. V lost 10 bases and J 6 bases, leaving 13 bases between the germline ends. This chain's CDR3 is CANSPMGEQYF. The CDR3 DNA is TGTGCCAATTCCCCTATGGGCGAGCAGTACTTC.

This clone showed up just a few times. The rearrangement joins TRBV11-2 to TRBJ2-3; D is unclear. Germline-derived CDR1 and CDR2 are SGHAT and FQNNGV. The CDR3 is 16 amino acids. V shed 2 bases and J shed 0 bases, with 12 bases lying between them. DNA of the CDR3: TGTGCCAGCAGCTTAATGACCACGTTAAGCACAGATACGCAGTATTTT. Translated, it gives CASSLMTTLSTDTQYF.

This clone has at least ten counts. This chain joins TRBV29-1 and TRBJ2-7, with 9 positions matching TRBD1. V lost 1 base to trimming and J lost 2 bases; unmatched junction nucleotides: 6. The CDR3 runs 15 residues. In germline, CDR1 is SQVTM, CDR2 ANQGSEA. The CDR3 loop is CSVEAGTGNPYEQYF. The CDR3 nucleotides are TGCAGCGTTGAAGCCGGGACAGGGAACCCCTACGAGCAGTACTTC.